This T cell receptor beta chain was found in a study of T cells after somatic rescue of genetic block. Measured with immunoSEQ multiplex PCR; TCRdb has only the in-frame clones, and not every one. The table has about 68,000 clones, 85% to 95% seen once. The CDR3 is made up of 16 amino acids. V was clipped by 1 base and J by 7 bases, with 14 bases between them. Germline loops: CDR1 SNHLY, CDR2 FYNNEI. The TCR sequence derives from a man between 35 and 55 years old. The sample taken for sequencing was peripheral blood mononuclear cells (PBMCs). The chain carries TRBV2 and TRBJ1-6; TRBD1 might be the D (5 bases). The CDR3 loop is CASSEGFGAGNSPLHF. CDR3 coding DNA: TGTGCCAGCAGTGAAGGGTTTGGGGCAGGGAATTCACCCCTCCACTTT.